One sample yielded the 21 T cell receptor beta chains listed below, sequenced in a study of CD8 T cells in ankylosing spondylitis. TCRdb fed the 5' RACE reads into MiXCR, producing one record per CDR3 protein. The sample shows roughly 150,000 distinct CDR3 sequences, roughly a third of them seen only once. Source material: synovial fluid, either unsorted or a sorted T cell fraction (not recorded which). The receptors were gathered from a male donor with ankylosing spondylitis.

This rearrangement joins TRBV20-1 to TRBJ2-2, with D tentatively TRBD2 (5 bases). CDR3 length: 12 amino acids. V was shortened by 1 base and J by 7 bases, with 7 bases between the two germline ends. Germline V lookup: CDR1 DFQATT, CDR2 SNEGSKA (reference sequence). The CDR3 DNA reads TGCAGTGCTAGAGGACGGGGCGGGGAGCTGTTTTTT. Its protein product is CSARGRGGELFF.

By proportion, this clonotype is medium-sized. V gene TRBV10-3 combines with J gene TRBJ2-7; 10 nucleotides line up with TRBD2. V shed 3 bases and J 5 bases; nucleotides not matched to a gene: 7. Germline V CDR1 and CDR2: ENHRY, SYGVKD. The CDR3 totals 15 residues. The CDR3 DNA is TGTGCCATCAGTGACCCGACCACTAGCGGGGACGAGCAGTACTTC. This translates into CAISDPTTSGDEQYF.

This clonotype was seen ten or more times. The chain couples TRBV12-3 or TRBV12-4 to TRBJ2-2; D perhaps matches TRBD1 (5 bases). The CDR3 covers 15 residues. Trimming stripped 1 base from V and 6 bases from J, with 12 bases between. The CDR3 nucleotides are TGTGCCAGCAGTTTAGGTTCAGGGTTCGCCGGGGAGCTGTTTTTT. It yields the protein CASSLGSGFAGELFF.

The V and J genes are TRBV28 and TRBJ1-2; no reliable D call. V dropped 0 bases and J dropped 0 bases, with 8 bases sitting between them. The CDR3 has 15 amino acids. Looked up from germline, CDR1 is MDHEN and CDR2 is SYDVKM. CDR3 nucleotide sequence: TGTGCCAGCAGTTTATGGGGGAAAGCTAACTATGGCTACACCTTC. This translates into CASSLWGKANYGYTF.

The V call is TRBV20-1, the J call TRBJ1-5, with D perhaps matching TRBD1 (5 bases). The CDR3 is made up of 14 amino acids. Germline V gene sequence: CDR1 DFQATT, CDR2 SNEGSKA (reference sequence). The V end lost 2 bases, the J end lost 6 bases, and 14 bases lay between the germline ends. The CDR3 region has the DNA TGCAGTGCTAGATCCGGGACCCCTTTTCAGCCCCAGCATTTT. Encoded protein: CSARSGTPFQPQHF.

This clonotype showed up many times. V usage is TRBV9 and J usage is TRBJ2-5; 12 bases map to TRBD2. The CDR3 loop spans 17 amino acids. Losses at the gene ends were 4 bases for V and 4 bases for J; bases not matched to a gene: 11. Germline V gene lookup returns CDR1 SGDLS and CDR2 YYNGEE. The CDR3 is CASSPRTSGTYSETQYF. CDR3 bases: TGTGCCAGCAGCCCTCGGACTAGCGGGACTTACTCAGAGACCCAGTACTTC.

The rearrangement uses TRBV3-1 and TRBJ1-4, with 9 bases matching TRBD1. Per the germline V gene, CDR1 is LGHDT and CDR2 is YNNKEL (reference sequence). J was trimmed by 7 bases and V by 5 bases; bases with no gene match: 14. CDR3 length equals 17 residues. CDR3 coding DNA: TGTGCCAGCAGCGACACAGGGGGCGGAGGTCGAGGTGAAAAACTGTTTTTT. Translation gives CASSDTGGGGRGEKLFF.

This clonotype was observed once. The chain combines TRBV9 with TRBJ2-2, with D possibly TRBD1 on 6 matching bases. There are 15 residues in the CDR3. Trimming removed 4 bases from V and 4 bases from J, with 14 bases in between. Germline assignment: CDR1 SGDLS and CDR2 YYNGEE. CDR3 residues: CASSLQGTITGELFF. In DNA, the CDR3 is TGTGCCAGCAGCCTCCAAGGGACAATCACCGGGGAGCTGTTTTTT. Based on the CDR3 plus reference TRBV9 and TRBJ2-2, the full variable domain is DSGVTQTPKHLITATGQRVTLRCSPRSGDLSVYWYQQSLDQGLQFLIQYYNGEERAKGNILERFSAQQFPDLHSELNLSSLELGDSALYFCASSLQGTITGELFFGEGSRLTVL.

This clonotype occurred many times. The J gene is TRBJ1-2, the V gene TRBV9; unclear D gene. This CDR3 comprises 16 residues. V was shortened by 4 bases and J by 6 bases, with 22 bases between the two germline ends. Per germline, CDR1 SGDLS and CDR2 YYNGEE. The DNA of the CDR3 is TGTGCCAGCAGCCCGACTCCGGCGGAGCATCGAGATGGCTACACCTTC. It is translated as CASSPTPAEHRDGYTF.

This clonotype appeared a few times. The chain joins TRBV27 to TRBJ2-1, with TRBD2 as a possible D gene (5 bases). The CDR3 runs 16 residues. V lost 5 bases and J 8 bases, leaving 22 bases between the germline ends. Germline CDR1 and CDR2: MNHEY and SMNVEV (reference sequence). The CDR3 nucleotides read TGTGCCAGCAGTAGGTGGAAGGTTAGCGCGAGGGATGAGCAGTTCTTC. Its translation is CASSRWKVSARDEQFF.

This clonotype was recorded many times. The gene calls are TRBV28 and TRBJ2-5; possible D gene TRBD1, 5 bases. CDR3 length equals 16 residues. Trimming cost V 1 base and J 5 bases, with 17 bases left between them. The germline V gene has CDR1 MDHEN and CDR2 SYDVKM. CDR3 coding DNA: TGTGCCAGCAGTTTATTCTTCCAGGGTTGGAAGGAGACCCAGTACTTC. It encodes CASSLFFQGWKETQYF.

This clonotype was seen a few times. The rearrangement joins TRBV6-5 to TRBJ2-2; 10 bases map to TRBD2. CDR3 size: 15 residues. V shed 2 bases and J 7 bases; nucleotides not matched to a gene: 4. Germline V lookup: CDR1 MNHEY, CDR2 SVGAGI. The CDR3 loop is CASSYASGGNGELFF. Here the CDR3 DNA reads TGTGCCAGCAGTTACGCTAGCGGGGGTAACGGGGAGCTGTTTTTT.

This clonotype was recorded at least ten times. The J gene is TRBJ2-2, the V gene TRBV12-3 or TRBV12-4; D ambiguous. V dropped 6 bases and J dropped 4 bases, with 12 bases sitting between them. This CDR3 is built from 14 residues. Here the CDR3 reads CASSHVPRTGELFF. In DNA, the CDR3 is TGTGCCAGCAGCCACGTCCCGCGCACCGGGGAGCTGTTTTTT.

This clonotype was seen more than once but under ten times. The genes are TRBV20-1 and TRBJ2-5; 12 bases match TRBD2. V shed 1 base and J 5 bases; nucleotides not matched to a gene: 5. CDR3 length: 15 amino acids. The V gene's germline CDR1 is DFQATT and CDR2 SNEGSKA (reference sequence). CDR3 protein: CSARAASGRAETQYF. CDR3 sequence (DNA): TGCAGTGCTAGAGCCGCTAGCGGGAGGGCGGAGACCCAGTACTTC.

In regard to this clonotype: A junction boundary mismatches the germline segment, possibly from a read error. This chain connects TRBV12-3 or TRBV12-4 to TRBJ2-7, with TRBD2 matching over 7 bases. The CDR3 extends over 14 amino acids. For the CDR3, the DNA is TGTGCCAGCAATTTAGCGGGTGAATCCTACGAGCAGTACTTC. Translated: CASNLAGESYEQYF.

The gene calls are TRBV3-1 and TRBJ1-5; D is unclear. Germline CDR1 LGHDT, CDR2 YNNKEL (reference sequence). V was trimmed by 4 bases and J by 0 bases, leaving 10 bases between them. This CDR3 is built from 15 residues. CDR3 sequence (DNA): TGTGCCAGCAGCCCAAGCCCGAATAGCAATCAGCCCCAGCATTTT. It encodes CASSPSPNSNQPQHF.

There are many counts of this clonotype. The chain uses TRBV20-1 and TRBJ1-1, with 8 bases that match TRBD1. CDR1 is DFQATT and CDR2 is SNEGSKA in the germline V gene (reference sequence). This CDR3 comprises 17 residues. J was trimmed by 1 base and V by 1 base; bases with no gene match: 11. The CDR3 is CSARGGLRDRRNTEAFF. CDR3 DNA sequence: TGCAGTGCTAGAGGGGGGCTCCGGGACAGGCGGAACACTGAAGCTTTCTTT.

The chain is built from TRBV20-1 and TRBJ2-7, with D unresolved. Germline CDR1 and CDR2: DFQATT and SNEGSKA (reference sequence). V lost 6 bases and J 5 bases, leaving 17 bases between the germline ends. The CDR3 is 13 residues long. The CDR3 sequence is CSASAVGLNEQYF. CDR3 bases: TGCAGTGCCTCCGCGGTGGGTCTCAACGAGCAGTACTTC.

This chain connects TRBV7-3 to TRBJ1-1; 7 bases match TRBD1. The V segment lost 5 bases and the J segment 1 base; nucleotides outside the gene matches: 4. Per the germline V gene, CDR1 is SGHTA and CDR2 is FQGTGA. The CDR3 totals 14 residues. CDR3 protein: CASSPRGKNTEAFF. The CDR3 DNA is TGTGCCAGCAGCCCCAGGGGGAAGAACACTGAAGCTTTCTTT.

V and J are TRBV10-3 and TRBJ2-7; D possibly corresponds to TRBD1 (5 bases). Germline V gene data show CDR1 as ENHRY and CDR2 as SYGVKD. This CDR3 is 12 amino acids long. Trimming left V 10 bases short and J 0 bases short, with 10 bases between. CDR3 nucleotide sequence: TGTGCCACCCGACAGAGCTCCTACGAGCAGTACTTC. The encoded protein is CATRQSSYEQYF.

V and J are TRBV6-1 and TRBJ2-7; 8 nucleotides agree with TRBD1. Trimming at V came to 5 bases and at J to 1 base, leaving 7 bases not matched to a gene. CDR1 and CDR2 (germline): MNHNS, SASEGT. The CDR3 contains 15 residues. The CDR3 DNA reads as TGTGCCAGCAGTAGTGGACAGGGTTTGTCCTACGAGCAGTACTTC. It is translated as CASSSGQGLSYEQYF.